One and the same sample provided the 22 T cell receptor beta chains below, sequenced in a study of identical twins. TCRdb fed the 5' RACE reads into MiXCR, producing one record per CDR3 protein. The repertoire holds just under 650,000 distinct CDR3 sequences, around 7.5% seen once, with less than 2% in the top ten. These data were also reused for a study on yellow fever vaccine responses in identical twins.

Sequencing input: PBMCs. The origin of the receptors is a young woman in good health.

This clonotype was observed at least ten times. The genes are TRBV20-1 and TRBJ2-1, with 7 bases aligning to TRBD2. The CDR3 length is 15 residues. With 2 bases clipped from V and 3 bases from J, the junction kept 7 bases outside the gene matches. CDR1 is DFQATT, CDR2 SNEGSKA, per germline (reference sequence). The CDR3 DNA reads as TGCAGTGCTAGACCGTCCCGGGGGGTCTACAATGAGCAGTTCTTC. Translated: CSARPSRGVYNEQFF.

The V call is TRBV6-1, the J call TRBJ1-2; 9 bases fit TRBD1. This CDR3 is built from 15 residues. The trim removed 7 bases at V and 2 bases at J, leaving 8 bases unmatched. Per germline, CDR1 MNHNS and CDR2 SASEGT. The DNA of the CDR3 is TGTGCCAGCACCTCAGCCGGGACAGGGAACTATGGCTACACCTTC. It is translated as CASTSAGTGNYGYTF.

Only a few counts were recorded for this clonotype. This chain joins TRBV5-5 and TRBJ2-1; 8 bases agree with TRBD2. The CDR3 runs to 13 residues. Germline values: CDR1 SGHKS, CDR2 YYEKEE (reference sequence). The V gene end was trimmed by 1 base and the J gene end by 9 bases; junction bases not matched to a gene: 3. The CDR3 loop reads CASSLSSGREQFF. The CDR3 bases are TGTGCCAGCAGCTTGTCTAGCGGGCGTGAGCAGTTCTTC.

This clonotype was counted a few times. The chain joins TRBV6-1 to TRBJ2-1; 7 bases fit TRBD2. Germline V lookup: CDR1 MNHNS, CDR2 SASEGT. The length of the CDR3 is 15 residues. The V segment lost 1 base and the J segment 8 bases; nucleotides outside the gene matches: 8. CDR3 DNA: TGTGCCAGCAGTGAAGGGGGCGGGAGTCGGGATGAGCAGTTCTTC. Its translation is CASSEGGGSRDEQFF.

The chain couples TRBV5-1 to TRBJ2-4, with D perhaps TRBD1 or TRBD2 (5 bases each). Per the germline V gene, CDR1 is SGHRS and CDR2 is YFSETQ. Between the trimmed V and J ends, which lost 6 bases and 0 bases, there was a span of 16 bases. This CDR3 contains 16 residues. CDR3 coding DNA: TGCGCCAGCACGAGGGACCCCACAACAGCCAAAAACATTCAGTACTTC. This gives the protein CASTRDPTTAKNIQYF.

This clonotype has ten or more counts. The DNA for the CDR3 is TGTGCCAGCAGTGGACAGGTATATAGCAATCAGCCCCAGCATTTT. Its protein is CASSGQVYSNQPQHF. The chain uses TRBV28 and TRBJ1-5; the match to TRBD1 covers 7 bases. The CDR3 has 15 residues. J lost 0 bases, V lost 5 bases, and 4 bases had no gene match. CDR1 and CDR2 (germline): MDHEN, SYDVKM.

J is TRBJ2-7 and V is TRBV6-1, with D possibly being TRBD2 (6 bases). CDR3 length equals 14 residues. Germline V CDR1 and CDR2: MNHNS, SASEGT. Deletions cut 6 bases from V and 8 bases from J, with 20 bases between. The CDR3 here is CASRTGLAQKQQYF. CDR3 nucleotide sequence: TGTGCCAGCAGGACCGGGCTAGCGCAAAAACAGCAGTACTTC.

V and J are TRBV12-3 or TRBV12-4 and TRBJ2-7; no clear D gene. Trimming shortened V by 7 bases and J by 3 bases, and 19 bases separated the two germline ends. CDR3 length: 15 residues. The CDR3 DNA sequence: TGTGCCAGCACAGGCCCTTTGTCCCCTGACTACGAGCAGTACTTC. It is translated as CASTGPLSPDYEQYF.

This clonotype has a handful of counts. This chain links TRBV19 with TRBJ2-7; no clear D. The ends were cut back, 2 bases at V and 4 bases at J, with 12 bases in the middle. CDR1 and CDR2 (germline): LNHDA, SQIVND (reference sequence). The CDR3 has 14 amino acids. The CDR3 is CASSISHLGYEQYF. The CDR3 DNA follows: TGTGCCAGTAGTATATCCCACCTTGGGTACGAGCAGTACTTC.

This clonotype appeared a few times. The rearrangement joins TRBV12-5 to TRBJ2-1; D call uncertain. CDR1 is LGHNT and CDR2 is FRNRAP in the germline V gene. V lost 7 bases and J 0 bases, leaving 7 bases between the germline ends. The CDR3 spans 13 residues. The CDR3 loop reads CASARSSYNEQFF. DNA for the CDR3: TGTGCTAGTGCGAGGAGCTCCTACAATGAGCAGTTCTTC.

The table lists this clonotype with a few counts. The chain uses TRBV12-3 or TRBV12-4 and TRBJ2-5; D possibly corresponds to TRBD1 (5 bases). V was shortened by 10 bases and J by 2 bases, with 14 bases between the two germline ends. The CDR3 spans 13 residues. In nucleotides, the CDR3 is TGTGCCATCAGGGCCCAGAATCAAGAGACCCAGTACTTC. Protein product: CAIRAQNQETQYF.

The V gene is TRBV7-3, the J gene TRBJ2-7; 13 bases line up with TRBD2. The germline V gene has CDR1 SGHTA and CDR2 FQGTGA. CDR3 length equals 18 residues. V lost 8 bases, J lost 0 bases, and 13 bases stayed unmatched. The CDR3 DNA follows: TGTGCCAGCTGTCCGGGACTAGCGGGATTCCGGAGCTCCTACGAGCAGTACTTC. It specifies CASCPGLAGFRSSYEQYF.

The gene calls are TRBV12-3 or TRBV12-4 and TRBJ2-2; TRBD2 matches at 13 bases. Trimming cost V 5 bases and J 7 bases; bases outside gene matches: 7. The CDR3 totals 16 residues. The CDR3 reads CASSRTSGGPIGELFF. CDR3 nucleotides: TGTGCCAGCAGTAGGACTAGCGGGGGACCTATCGGGGAGCTGTTTTTT.

This clonotype was counted between two and nine times. The chain couples TRBV5-1 to TRBJ1-4; tentatively, D is TRBD1 (6 bases). This CDR3 is 14 amino acids long. V lost 7 bases to trimming and J lost 8 bases, with 18 bases between them. The germline CDR1 and CDR2 sequences are SGHRS and YFSETQ. CDR3 loop: CASCDRPGGEKLFF. The DNA of the CDR3 is TGCGCCAGCTGTGACCGCCCCGGGGGCGAAAAACTGTTTTTT.

This clonotype was recorded a few times. V is TRBV24-1 and J is TRBJ2-7; possibly TRBD1 for D (5 bases). CDR3 length equals 16 residues. Per germline, CDR1 KGHDR and CDR2 SFDVKD. Trimming removed 0 bases from V and 2 bases from J, with 13 bases in between. The CDR3 sequence: CATSDLQKGFTYEQYF. CDR3 nucleotide sequence: TGTGCCACCAGTGATTTGCAGAAGGGGTTCACCTACGAGCAGTACTTC.

This clonotype appeared a few times. The chain has TRBV10-1 and TRBJ2-1; 9 positions agree with TRBD1. The length of the CDR3 is 15 residues. Germline V gives CDR1 WNHNN, CDR2 SYGVQD (reference sequence). Trimming took 3 bases from V and 8 from J; bases not matched to a gene: 8. This chain's CDR3 is CASSDGGTGSHEQFF. CDR3 sequence (DNA): TGCGCCAGCAGTGATGGGGGGACAGGGAGTCATGAGCAGTTCTTC.

The CDR3 region has the DNA TGTGCCAGCAGCTTACGGGTAGCGGGAGAGACCCAGTACTTC. Amino acids: CASSLRVAGETQYF. V gene TRBV7-8 combines with J gene TRBJ2-5; the match to TRBD2 covers 7 bases. The CDR3 is 14 residues long. The germline V gene has CDR1 SGHVS and CDR2 FQNEAQ. V was clipped by 2 bases and J by 4 bases; unmatched bases: 4.

In this sample, this clonotype turned up a few times. The chain recombines TRBV20-1 with TRBJ2-5, with TRBD1 matching 8 bases. V lost 5 bases to trimming and J lost 5 bases; unmatched junction nucleotides: 16. Germline loops: CDR1 DFQATT, CDR2 SNEGSKA (reference sequence). CDR3 length: 16 amino acids. CDR3 sequence (DNA): TGCAGTGCTCGTAAATTCGACAGGGGCTCCGGGGAGACCCAGTACTTC. Translation gives CSARKFDRGSGETQYF.

This clonotype was seen more than once but under ten times. The chain employs TRBV5-5 and TRBJ1-2, with D unresolved. From germline, CDR1 is SGHKS and CDR2 YYEKEE (reference sequence). The V end was cut by 0 bases, the J end by 4 bases, with 7 bases between. This CDR3 is 13 amino acids long. The CDR3 DNA is TGTGCCAGCAGCTTGGAGGCAGGCTATGGCTACACCTTC. It specifies CASSLEAGYGYTF.

This clonotype has only a few counts. This chain uses TRBV7-3 with TRBJ2-7, with 9 bases fitting TRBD2. J gave up 5 bases and V 3 bases, and 11 bases lay outside the gene matches. Germline lookup yields CDR1 SGHTA and CDR2 FQGTGA. CDR3 length: 16 residues. This CDR3 reads CASSFVAGAPIHEQYF. The CDR3 region has the DNA TGTGCCAGCAGCTTCGTAGCGGGAGCCCCGATCCACGAGCAGTACTTC.

At least ten counts were recorded for this clonotype. This chain links TRBV29-1 with TRBJ2-1; 8 bases agree with TRBD2. V trimming: 2 bases; J trimming: 1 base; junction bases outside the gene matches: 1. Germline V gene lookup returns CDR1 SQVTM and CDR2 ANQGSEA. The CDR3 covers 14 residues. The chain's CDR3 is CSVELAGSYNEQFF. The CDR3 coding sequence is TGCAGCGTTGAACTAGCGGGTTCCTACAATGAGCAGTTCTTC.

V is TRBV5-1 and J is TRBJ2-7; D remains unclear. Looked up from germline, CDR1 is SGHRS and CDR2 is YFSETQ. V dropped 4 bases and J dropped 3 bases, with 11 bases sitting between them. CDR3 length equals 13 residues. The CDR3 protein is CASSKDPFYEQYV. The CDR3 nucleotides read TGCGCCAGCAGCAAGGACCCATTCTACGAGCAGTACGTC.